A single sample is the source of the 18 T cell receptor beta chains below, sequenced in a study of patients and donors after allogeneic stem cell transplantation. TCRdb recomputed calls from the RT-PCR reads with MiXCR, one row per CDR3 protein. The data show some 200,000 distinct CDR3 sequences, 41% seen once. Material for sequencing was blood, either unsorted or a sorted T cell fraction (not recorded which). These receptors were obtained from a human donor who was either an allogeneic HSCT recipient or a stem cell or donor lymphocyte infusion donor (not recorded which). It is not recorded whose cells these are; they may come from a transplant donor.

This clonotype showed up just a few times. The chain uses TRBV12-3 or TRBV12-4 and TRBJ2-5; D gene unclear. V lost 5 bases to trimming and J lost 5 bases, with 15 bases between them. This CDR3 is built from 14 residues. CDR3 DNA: TGTGCCAGCAGTCCCCCCCCTAGTTCCGAGACCCAGTACTTC. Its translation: CASSPPPSSETQYF.

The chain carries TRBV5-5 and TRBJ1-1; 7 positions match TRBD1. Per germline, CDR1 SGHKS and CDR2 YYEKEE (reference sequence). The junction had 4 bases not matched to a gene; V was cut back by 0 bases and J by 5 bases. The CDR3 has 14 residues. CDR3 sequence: CASSLEQGRTEAFF. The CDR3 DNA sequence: TGTGCCAGCAGCTTGGAACAGGGGCGGACTGAAGCTTTCTTT.

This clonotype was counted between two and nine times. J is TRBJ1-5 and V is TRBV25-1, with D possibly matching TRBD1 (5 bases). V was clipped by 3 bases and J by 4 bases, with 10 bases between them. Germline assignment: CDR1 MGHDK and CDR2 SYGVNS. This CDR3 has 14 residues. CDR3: CASSETVTNQPQHF. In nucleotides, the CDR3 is TGTGCCAGCAGTGAGACAGTTACTAATCAGCCCCAGCATTTT.

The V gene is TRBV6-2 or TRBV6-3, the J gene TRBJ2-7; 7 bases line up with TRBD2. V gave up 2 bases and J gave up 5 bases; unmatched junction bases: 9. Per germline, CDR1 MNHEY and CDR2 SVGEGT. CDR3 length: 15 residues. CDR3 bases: TGTGCCAGCAGTTACCGCGGGAGTAATCGGAACGAGCAGTACTTC. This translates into CASSYRGSNRNEQYF.

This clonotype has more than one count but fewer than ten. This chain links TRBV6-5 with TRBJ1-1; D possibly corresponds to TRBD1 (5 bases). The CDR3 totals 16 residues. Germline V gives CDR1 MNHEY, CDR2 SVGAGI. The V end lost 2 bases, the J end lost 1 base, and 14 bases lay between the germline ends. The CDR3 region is CASSYRHLGPNTEAFF. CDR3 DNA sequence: TGTGCCAGCAGTTACCGCCACCTGGGACCGAACACTGAAGCTTTCTTT.

The CDR3: CAWSRGPDGYTF. DNA of the CDR3: TGTGCCTGGAGTAGGGGGCCGGATGGCTACACCTTC. This chain uses TRBV30 with TRBJ1-2, with TRBD1 matching 7 bases. Germline V gene sequence: CDR1 GTSNPN, CDR2 SVGIG (reference sequence). The CDR3 sequence is 12 residues long. J lost 6 bases, V lost 2 bases, and 3 bases had no gene match.

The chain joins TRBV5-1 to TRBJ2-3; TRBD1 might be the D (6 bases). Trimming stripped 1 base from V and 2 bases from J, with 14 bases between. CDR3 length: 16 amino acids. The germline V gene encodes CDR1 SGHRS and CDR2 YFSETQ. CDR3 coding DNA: TGCGCCAGCAGCTTGCGGGACACCGGTTACACAGATACGCAGTATTTT. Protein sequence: CASSLRDTGYTDTQYF.

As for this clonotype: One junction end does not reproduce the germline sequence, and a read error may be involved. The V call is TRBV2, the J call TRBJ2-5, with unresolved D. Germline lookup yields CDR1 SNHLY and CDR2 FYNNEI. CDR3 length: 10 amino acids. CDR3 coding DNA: TGTGCCAGCAGTGAACCTAGTCTGAGCTTC. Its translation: CASSEPSLSF.

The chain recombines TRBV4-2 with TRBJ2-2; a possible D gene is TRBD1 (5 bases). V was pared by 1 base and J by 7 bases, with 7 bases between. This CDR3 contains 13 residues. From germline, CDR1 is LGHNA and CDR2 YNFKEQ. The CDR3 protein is CASSQGQGGELFF. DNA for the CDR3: TGTGCCAGCAGCCAAGGTCAGGGCGGGGAGCTGTTTTTT.

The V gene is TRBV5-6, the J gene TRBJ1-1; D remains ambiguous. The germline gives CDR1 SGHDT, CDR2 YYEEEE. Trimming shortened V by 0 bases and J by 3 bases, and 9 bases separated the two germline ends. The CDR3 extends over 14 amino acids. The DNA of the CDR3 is TGTGCCAGCAGCTTGGGCCGGTTGGACACTGAAGCTTTCTTT. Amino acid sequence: CASSLGRLDTEAFF.

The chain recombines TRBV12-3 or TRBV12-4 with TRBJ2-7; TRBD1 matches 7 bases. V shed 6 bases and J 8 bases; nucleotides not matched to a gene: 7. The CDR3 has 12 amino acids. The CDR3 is CASRIGGQQQYF. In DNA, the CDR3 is TGTGCCAGCAGGATAGGGGGCCAACAGCAGTACTTC.

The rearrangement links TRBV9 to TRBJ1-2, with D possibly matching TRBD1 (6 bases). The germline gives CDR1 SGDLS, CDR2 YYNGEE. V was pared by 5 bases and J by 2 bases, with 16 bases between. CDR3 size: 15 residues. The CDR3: CASSAAGDSNYGYTF. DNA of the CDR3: TGTGCCAGCAGTGCCGCAGGGGACTCGAACTATGGCTACACCTTC.

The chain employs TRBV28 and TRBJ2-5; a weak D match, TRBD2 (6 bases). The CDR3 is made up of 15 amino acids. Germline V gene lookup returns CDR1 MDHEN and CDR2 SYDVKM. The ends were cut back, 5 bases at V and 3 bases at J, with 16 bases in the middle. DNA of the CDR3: TGTGCCAGCAGTCCTGAGAGGAGGGCTAAAGAGACCCAGTACTTC. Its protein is CASSPERRAKETQYF. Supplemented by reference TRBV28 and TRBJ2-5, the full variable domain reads DVKVTQSSRYLVKRTGEKVFLECVQDMDHENMFWYRQDPGLGLRLIYFSYDVKMKEKGDIPEGYSVSREKKERFSLILESASTNQTSMYLCASSPERRAKETQYFGPGTRLLVL.

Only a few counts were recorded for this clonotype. CDR3 DNA sequence: TGTGCCATCAGTACTACAGGGGCCCTGTTCAACACTGAAGCTTTCTTT. It yields the protein CAISTTGALFNTEAFF. The chain is built from TRBV10-3 and TRBJ1-1; TRBD1 agrees at 7 bases. CDR1 is ENHRY and CDR2 is SYGVKD in the germline V gene. The V segment lost 5 bases and the J segment 2 bases; nucleotides outside the gene matches: 11. The CDR3 extends over 16 amino acids.

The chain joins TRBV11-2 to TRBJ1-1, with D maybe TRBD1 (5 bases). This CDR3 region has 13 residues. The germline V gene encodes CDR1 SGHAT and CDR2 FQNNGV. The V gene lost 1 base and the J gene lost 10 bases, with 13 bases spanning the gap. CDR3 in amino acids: CASSLVLQGAAFF. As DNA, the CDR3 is TGTGCCAGCAGCTTAGTGCTTCAGGGCGCAGCTTTCTTT.

The CDR3 protein is CASSTRDSSYEQYF. The CDR3 DNA reads TGTGCCAGCAGTACCAGGGACAGCTCCTACGAGCAGTACTTC. The chain recombines TRBV27 with TRBJ2-7, with 7 nucleotides matching TRBD1. This CDR3 is 14 amino acids long. Germline V lookup: CDR1 MNHEY, CDR2 SMNVEV (reference sequence). V lost 5 bases, J lost 0 bases, and 4 bases stayed unmatched.

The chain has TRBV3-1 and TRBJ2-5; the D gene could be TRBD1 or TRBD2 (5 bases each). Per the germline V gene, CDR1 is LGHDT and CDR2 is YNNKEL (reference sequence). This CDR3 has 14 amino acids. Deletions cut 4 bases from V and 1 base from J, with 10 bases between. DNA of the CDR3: TGTGCCAGCAGCCCGGGACCGCCCCAAGAGACCCAGTACTTC. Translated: CASSPGPPQETQYF.

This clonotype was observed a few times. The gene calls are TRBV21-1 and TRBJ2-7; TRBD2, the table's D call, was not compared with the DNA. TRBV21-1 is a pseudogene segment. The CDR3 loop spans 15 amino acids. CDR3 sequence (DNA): TGTGCCAGCAGCCCCCGCGAGGAGGAATCCTACGAGCAGTACTTC. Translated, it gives CASSPREEESYEQYF.